This TCR beta chain was sequenced for a study of OX40 agonist ivuxolimab in advanced cancers. Clones were read by immunoSEQ multiplex PCR, and TCRdb kept only the in-frame ones, dropping some. The data show about 64,000 clones, with roughly 89% seen just once and about 5% held by the top ten. Per the germline V gene, CDR1 is MNHEY and CDR2 is SVGAGI. The CDR3 has 15 residues. The V and J ends lost 0 bases and 6 bases respectively, with 14 bases between them. The TCR sequence derives from an adult with an advanced solid tumor such as melanoma, head and neck, liver or kidney cancer. This chain connects TRBV6-5 to TRBJ1-1; D is ambiguous. The sample was CD4+ or CD8+ T cells sorted from blood, taken in a trial of the OX40 agonist ivuxolimab. The CDR3 is CASSYSVKGGAEAFF. CDR3 coding DNA: TGTGCCAGCAGTTACTCAGTCAAGGGCGGTGCTGAAGCTTTCTTT.